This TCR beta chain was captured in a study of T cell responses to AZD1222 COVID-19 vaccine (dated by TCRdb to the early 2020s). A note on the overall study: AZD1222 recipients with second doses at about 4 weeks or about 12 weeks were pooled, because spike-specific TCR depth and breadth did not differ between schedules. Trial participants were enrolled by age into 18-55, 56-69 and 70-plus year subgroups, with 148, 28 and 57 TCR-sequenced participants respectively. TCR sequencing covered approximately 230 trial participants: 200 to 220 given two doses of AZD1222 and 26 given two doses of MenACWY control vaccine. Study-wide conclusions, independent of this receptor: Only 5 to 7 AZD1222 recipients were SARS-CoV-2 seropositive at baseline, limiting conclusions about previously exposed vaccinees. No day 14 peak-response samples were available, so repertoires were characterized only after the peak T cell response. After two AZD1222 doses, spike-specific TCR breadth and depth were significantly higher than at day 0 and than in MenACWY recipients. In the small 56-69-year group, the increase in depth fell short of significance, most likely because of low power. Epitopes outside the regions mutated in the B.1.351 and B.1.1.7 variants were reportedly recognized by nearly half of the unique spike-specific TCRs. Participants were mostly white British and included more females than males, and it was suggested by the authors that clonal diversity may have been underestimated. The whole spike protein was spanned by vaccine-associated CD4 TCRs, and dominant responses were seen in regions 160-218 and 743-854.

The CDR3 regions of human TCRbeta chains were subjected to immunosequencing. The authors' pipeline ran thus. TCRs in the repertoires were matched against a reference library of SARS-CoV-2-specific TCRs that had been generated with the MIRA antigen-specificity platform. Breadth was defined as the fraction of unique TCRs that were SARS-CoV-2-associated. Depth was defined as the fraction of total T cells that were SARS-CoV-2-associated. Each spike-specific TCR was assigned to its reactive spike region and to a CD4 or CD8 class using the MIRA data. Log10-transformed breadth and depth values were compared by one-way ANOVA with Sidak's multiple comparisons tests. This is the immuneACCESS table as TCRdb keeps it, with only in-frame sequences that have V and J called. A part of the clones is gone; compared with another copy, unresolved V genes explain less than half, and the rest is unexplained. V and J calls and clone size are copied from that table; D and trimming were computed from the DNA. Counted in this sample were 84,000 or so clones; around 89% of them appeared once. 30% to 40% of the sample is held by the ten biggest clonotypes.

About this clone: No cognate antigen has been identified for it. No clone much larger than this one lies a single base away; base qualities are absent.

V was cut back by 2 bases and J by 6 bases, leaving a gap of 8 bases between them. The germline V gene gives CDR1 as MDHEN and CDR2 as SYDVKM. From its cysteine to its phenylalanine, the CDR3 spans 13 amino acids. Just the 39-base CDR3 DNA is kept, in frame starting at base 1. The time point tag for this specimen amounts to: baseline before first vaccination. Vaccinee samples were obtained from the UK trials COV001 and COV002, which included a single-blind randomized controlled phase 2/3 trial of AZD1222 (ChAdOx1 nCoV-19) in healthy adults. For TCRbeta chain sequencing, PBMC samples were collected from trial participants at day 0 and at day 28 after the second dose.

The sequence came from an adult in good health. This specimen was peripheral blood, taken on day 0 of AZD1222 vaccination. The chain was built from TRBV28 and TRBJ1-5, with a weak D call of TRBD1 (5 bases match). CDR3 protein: CASSLGALQPQHF. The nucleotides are TGTGCCAGCAGTTTAGGGGCCCTTCAGCCCCAGCATTTT.